The TCR beta chain under discussion was sequenced for a study of blood T cells in healthy people across ages. Using a J-beta primer mix together with a sample-barcoded 5' primer, a second PCR was run for about 7 to 12 cycles. Template switching added a 12-random-nucleotide identifier to every cDNA molecule. TCRdb re-derived calls from the 5' RACE reads in MiXCR, one entry per CDR3 protein. Of under 2,000,000 distinct CDR3 sequences listed, around 48% were seen once; the top ten hold about 2.1%. This CDR3 is 17 amino acids long. The V gene end was trimmed by 2 bases and the J gene end by 7 bases; junction bases not matched to a gene: 15. CDR1 and CDR2 (germline): SEHNR, FQNEAQ (reference sequence).

The chain has TRBV7-9 and TRBJ2-7, with 9 bases aligning to TRBD2. The sequence was obtained from a woman between 40 and 55 years old in good health. Specimen: blood. In nucleotides, the CDR3 is TGTGCCAGCAGCTTATCCTCGGGGGTAGCGGGGGCGTATGAGCAGTACTTC. It specifies CASSLSSGVAGAYEQYF. The full variable domain, rest sourced from reference TRBV7-9 and TRBJ2-7, is DTGVSQNPRHKITKRGQNVTFRCDPISEHNRLYWYRQTLGQGPEFLTYFQNEAQLEKSRLLSDRFSAERPKGSFSTLEIQRTEQGDSAMYLCASSLSSGVAGAYEQYFGPGTRLTVT.